This is a list of T cell receptor beta chains from one sample in a study of blood T cell repertoires in COVID-19. The assay was immunoSEQ multiplex PCR, and TCRdb's table has in-frame clones only and misses some. The sample includes 250,000 or so clones, around 86% of them seen just once. The sample consisted of peripheral blood. Receptors originate from a woman aged 40-49 years who had recovered from COVID-19. CDR3s leave out the opening cysteine and the closing phenylalanine or tryptophan.

j_call: TRBJ2-3; v_call: TRBV13; cdr3_length: 14; cdr3_aa: ASSWGSGGYTDTQY
j_call: TRBJ2-7; v_call: TRBV3-1/TRBV3-2; cdr3_length: 12; cdr3_aa: ASSRLGNSYEQY
j_call: TRBJ1-2; v_call: TRBV7-9; cdr3_length: 13; cdr3_aa: ASRGSIGTGDGYT
j_call: TRBJ1-6; v_call: TRBV5-4; cdr3_length: 11; cdr3_aa: ASSSTVNSPLH
j_call: TRBJ1-5; v_call: TRBV10-3; cdr3_length: 11; cdr3_aa: AIGRDINQPQH
j_call: TRBJ2-7; v_call: TRBV30; cdr3_length: 12; cdr3_aa: AWSVFGGSHEQY
j_call: TRBJ1-1; v_call: TRBV5-8; cdr3_length: 14; cdr3_aa: ASSFRTEIMNTEAF
j_call: TRBJ2-7; v_call: TRBV2; cdr3_length: 12; cdr3_aa: ASSEWTGDYEQY
j_call: TRBJ2-7; v_call: TRBV7-9; cdr3_length: 11; cdr3_aa: ASSLSGRYEQY
j_call: TRBJ2-2; v_call: TRBV4-3; cdr3_length: 12; cdr3_aa: ASSLSGNTGELF
j_call: TRBJ1-3; v_call: TRBV11-2; cdr3_length: 11; cdr3_aa: ASSLSLGNTIY
j_call: TRBJ2-1; v_call: TRBV18; cdr3_length: 13; cdr3_aa: ASSPPVQRGGAQF
j_call: TRBJ1-2; v_call: TRBV2; cdr3_length: 11; cdr3_aa: ASGDFVNYGYT
j_call: TRBJ2-3; v_call: TRBV29-1; cdr3_length: 12; cdr3_aa: SVERTTRTDTQY
j_call: TRBJ1-2; v_call: TRBV5-1; cdr3_length: 10; cdr3_aa: ASSDWMSGYT
j_call: TRBJ1-5; v_call: TRBV7-2; cdr3_length: 14; cdr3_aa: ASSLVGGTSNQPQH
j_call: TRBJ1-1; v_call: TRBV3-1/TRBV3-2; cdr3_length: 12; cdr3_aa: ASSPVGGNTEAF
j_call: TRBJ1-1; v_call: TRBV6-5; cdr3_length: 12; cdr3_aa: ASSYVGRDSEAF
j_call: TRBJ1-2; v_call: TRBV4-3; cdr3_length: 14; cdr3_aa: ASSQDWGDRGYGYT
j_call: TRBJ2-7; v_call: TRBV13; cdr3_length: 12; cdr3_aa: ASSEGLAGYEQY
j_call: TRBJ2-7; v_call: TRBV4-1; cdr3_length: 13; cdr3_aa: ASSQDADSLYEQY
j_call: TRBJ2-7; v_call: TRBV24-1; cdr3_length: 14; cdr3_aa: ATSDTTGTRGGEQY
j_call: TRBJ1-6; v_call: TRBV6-1; cdr3_length: 12; cdr3_aa: ASSDHVRESPLH
j_call: TRBJ1-5; v_call: TRBV27; cdr3_length: 15; cdr3_aa: ASSLSLRVEGNQPQH
j_call: TRBJ2-7; v_call: TRBV7-8; cdr3_length: 12; cdr3_aa: ASSFWAGAYEQY
j_call: TRBJ2-5; v_call: TRBV3-1/TRBV3-2; cdr3_length: 12; cdr3_aa: ASSQSGAGETQY
j_call: TRBJ1-2; v_call: TRBV5-4; cdr3_length: 11; cdr3_aa: ASSLVSGNGYT
j_call: TRBJ2-2; v_call: TRBV5-6; cdr3_length: 11; cdr3_aa: ASSLDRDGELF
j_call: TRBJ1-5; v_call: TRBV12-3/TRBV12-4; cdr3_length: 11; cdr3_aa: ASSLSLEAPSH
j_call: TRBJ1-2; v_call: TRBV30; cdr3_length: 13; cdr3_aa: AWSSPTPIGYGYT
j_call: TRBJ2-5; v_call: TRBV18; cdr3_length: 11; cdr3_aa: ASSLRGTETQY
j_call: TRBJ1-5; v_call: TRBV7-9; cdr3_length: 12; cdr3_aa: ASSPRGRNQPQH
j_call: TRBJ1-2; v_call: TRBV25-1; cdr3_length: 12; cdr3_aa: ASSDFTGTGGYT
j_call: TRBJ1-2; v_call: TRBV5-8; cdr3_length: 14; cdr3_aa: ASSFRGDRGSDGYT
j_call: TRBJ2-2; v_call: TRBV9; cdr3_length: 13; cdr3_aa: ASSVRITGTGELF
j_call: TRBJ2-7; v_call: TRBV3-1/TRBV3-2; cdr3_length: 13; cdr3_aa: ASSRQPGQGGEQY
j_call: TRBJ2-7; v_call: TRBV3-1/TRBV3-2; cdr3_length: 17; cdr3_aa: ASSQDFPPSGQASYEQY
j_call: TRBJ1-6; v_call: TRBV10-2; cdr3_length: 13; cdr3_aa: ASSEYGGVGSPLH
j_call: TRBJ1-3; v_call: TRBV29-1; cdr3_length: 10; cdr3_aa: SAGQSGNTIY
j_call: TRBJ2-3; v_call: TRBV6-6; cdr3_length: 11; cdr3_aa: ASKMTSTDTQY
j_call: TRBJ2-1; v_call: TRBV5-1; cdr3_length: 12; cdr3_aa: ASNGLAGVDEQF
j_call: TRBJ2-3; v_call: TRBV11-3; cdr3_length: 12; cdr3_aa: ASSVRQGADTQY
j_call: TRBJ1-5; v_call: TRBV6-2/TRBV6-3; cdr3_length: 14; cdr3_aa: ASSPASYRLNQPQH